Following are 29 T cell receptor beta chains from one sample sequenced in a study of CD8 T cells in Susac syndrome. An amount of RNA that ranged from roughly 0.5 to 1 ug was reverse transcribed with random hexamers. TCRdb recomputed calls from the immunoSEQ multiplex PCR reads with MiXCR, one row per CDR3 protein. The data show some 150,000 distinct CDR3 sequences, with 90% to 96% seen just once and over 0.075% held by the top ten. The sequenced material came from CD4+ T cells from PBMCs. These TCRs come from a human donor with Susac syndrome.

The J gene is TRBJ1-5, the V gene TRBV9; a possible D gene is TRBD1 (5 bases). The CDR3 is made up of 15 amino acids. The V gene's germline CDR1 is SGDLS and CDR2 YYNGEE. Trimming took off 3 bases at V and 6 bases at J, with 16 bases between the two ends. The CDR3 DNA reads as TGTGCCAGCAGCGCCGGGGGAGGGTCAGGTCAGCCCCAGCATTTT. This gives the protein CASSAGGGSGQPQHF.

This rearrangement joins TRBV6-5 to TRBJ2-5; D tentatively fits TRBD1 or TRBD2 (5 bases each). Trimming left V 7 bases short and J 2 bases short, with 11 bases between. The CDR3 totals 13 residues. CDR1 MNHEY and CDR2 SVGAGI come from the germline V gene. The CDR3 loop reads CASIGTAQETQYF. For the CDR3, the DNA is TGTGCCAGCATCGGGACGGCGCAAGAGACCCAGTACTTC.

The gene calls are TRBV12-3 or TRBV12-4 and TRBJ2-3; either TRBD1 or TRBD2 may supply D (6 bases each). The V gene lost 3 bases and the J gene lost 3 bases, with 13 bases spanning the gap. The CDR3 is 15 residues long. The CDR3 DNA is TGTGCCAGCAGTTTGTTCGGGGGCGGGACAGATACGCAGTATTTT. Translating gives CASSLFGGGTDTQYF.

This clonotype was recorded only once. The V gene is TRBV7-8, the J gene TRBJ1-2; possible D gene TRBD1, 5 bases. CDR3 length: 17 residues. V shed 1 base and J shed 0 bases, with 15 bases lying between them. The germline gives CDR1 SGHVS, CDR2 FQNEAQ. The CDR3 DNA follows: TGTGCCAGCAGCTTAGGGCAGGGATCCACCGCTAACTATGGCTACACCTTC. Its translation is CASSLGQGSTANYGYTF.

The chain is built from TRBV20-1 and TRBJ1-2; 7 bases fit TRBD1. CDR1 DFQATT and CDR2 SNEGSKA come from the germline V gene (reference sequence). The ends lost 3 bases at V and 4 bases at J; junction bases unmatched: 8. The CDR3 extends over 14 amino acids. The CDR3 DNA is TGCAGTGCTAGTGACATCCGACAGGGCTATGGCTACACCTTC. Translation gives CSASDIRQGYGYTF.

This clonotype showed up just once. The chain recombines TRBV2 with TRBJ1-2; D is uncertain. V lost 3 bases and J 5 bases, leaving 7 bases between the germline ends. From germline, CDR1 is SNHLY and CDR2 FYNNEI. The CDR3 runs 12 residues. CDR3 amino acids: CASSDGGYGYTF. DNA of the CDR3: TGTGCCAGCAGTGATGGAGGGTATGGCTACACCTTC.

V and J are TRBV2 and TRBJ2-1, with D possibly matching TRBD1 (6 bases). V shed 2 bases and J shed 6 bases, with 11 bases lying between them. The length of the CDR3 is 14 residues. Germline V CDR1 and CDR2: SNHLY, FYNNEI. CDR3 sequence reads: CASSELGTLNEQFF. As DNA, the CDR3 is TGTGCCAGCAGTGAACTCGGGACACTCAATGAGCAGTTCTTC.

With respect to this clonotype: One junction end does not reproduce the germline sequence, and a read error may be involved. This chain uses TRBV10-3 with TRBJ1-1; no firm D call. The germline V gene encodes CDR1 ENHRY and CDR2 SYGVKD. The CDR3 length is 11 residues. In DNA form, the CDR3 reads TGCGAGTCCGATCGGAACACTGAAGCTTTCTTT. Its protein is CESDRNTEAFF.

CDR3 residues: CASSVEVETDTQYF. The CDR3 bases are TGTGCCAGCAGCGTAGAAGTAGAAACAGATACGCAGTATTTT. The gene calls are TRBV9 and TRBJ2-3; unclear D gene. V dropped 0 bases and J dropped 3 bases, with 8 bases sitting between them. Per germline, CDR1 SGDLS and CDR2 YYNGEE. The CDR3 has 14 amino acids.

The chain couples TRBV12-3 or TRBV12-4 to TRBJ2-7; no clear D. The CDR3 has 15 amino acids. V lost 6 bases, J lost 5 bases, and 20 bases lay in between. DNA of the CDR3: TGTGCCAGCAGCCACTCCTCCCACAGTCCCCACGAGCAGTACTTC. This gives the protein CASSHSSHSPHEQYF.

This sequence joins TRBV20-1 and TRBJ1-1, with D possibly matching TRBD1 (6 bases). V gave up 5 bases and J gave up 4 bases, with 14 bases separating them. This CDR3 region has 13 residues. Germline V gene sequence: CDR1 DFQATT, CDR2 SNEGSKA (reference sequence). The CDR3 loop is CSASDRKGTEAFF. CDR3 nucleotides: TGCAGTGCTTCTGACAGGAAAGGCACTGAAGCTTTCTTT.

V gene TRBV9 combines with J gene TRBJ2-3; no definite D call. CDR3 length: 12 amino acids. Germline V CDR1 and CDR2: SGDLS, YYNGEE. The V and J ends lost 7 bases and 4 bases respectively, with 10 bases between them. The CDR3 here is CASGMPADTQYF. Here the CDR3 DNA reads TGTGCCAGCGGAATGCCAGCAGATACGCAGTATTTT.

The rearrangement joins TRBV28 to TRBJ2-5; TRBD2 matches at 10 bases. V trimming: 6 bases; J trimming: 7 bases; junction bases outside the gene matches: 8. There are 14 residues in the CDR3. Germline CDR1 is MDHEN and CDR2 is SYDVKM. In DNA form, the CDR3 reads TGTGCCAGCAGCTTGACTAGCGGGTTACGGACCCAGTACTTC. Translating gives CASSLTSGLRTQYF. The variable domain in full, completed from reference TRBV28 and TRBJ2-5, reads DVKVTQSSRYLVKRTGEKVFLECVQDMDHENMFWYRQDPGLGLRLIYFSYDVKMKEKGDIPEGYSVSREKKERFSLILESASTNQTSMYLCASSLTSGLRTQYFGPGTRLLVL.

The rearrangement links TRBV4-1 to TRBJ1-2, with a tentative D call TRBD1 (5 bases). Trimming stripped 0 bases from V and 4 bases from J, with 12 bases between. The germline CDR1 and CDR2 sequences are MGHRA and YSYEKL. The CDR3 consists of 15 residues. This CDR3 is CASSQDNDRSYGYTF. CDR3 in DNA: TGCGCCAGCAGCCAAGATAACGACAGATCCTATGGCTACACCTTC.

This clonotype was seen only a few times. The chain has TRBV7-9 and TRBJ2-2, with D unclear. Germline lookup yields CDR1 SEHNR and CDR2 FQNEAQ (reference sequence). This CDR3 is 13 amino acids long. Trimming shortened V by 3 bases and J by 1 base, and 3 bases separated the two germline ends. The CDR3 DNA reads TGTGCCAGCAGCTTGGAGAACACCGGGGAGCTGTTTTTT. Encoded protein: CASSLENTGELFF.

This clonotype appeared once. The J gene is TRBJ2-5, the V gene TRBV7-9, with no clear D. The V and J ends lost 5 bases and 3 bases respectively, with 10 bases between them. This CDR3 has 13 residues. The germline CDR1 and CDR2 sequences are SEHNR and FQNEAQ (reference sequence). The CDR3 region has the DNA TGTGCCAGCAGCCGCGGAGCAGAAGAGACCCAGTACTTC. Translation gives CASSRGAEETQYF.

The chain uses TRBV18 and TRBJ1-1; TRBD1 matches 8 bases. Germline V gives CDR1 KGHSH, CDR2 LQKENI. The J segment lost 3 bases and the V segment lost 4 bases, leaving 10 bases of the junction unmatched. The CDR3 has 16 amino acids. Written as DNA, the CDR3 is TGTGCCAGCTCACGGACAGGGTCCGGAGGGGACACTGAAGCTTTCTTT. It translates to CASSRTGSGGDTEAFF.

V usage is TRBV20-1 and J usage is TRBJ1-2; 8 bases match TRBD1. With 1 base clipped from V and 6 bases from J, the junction kept 7 bases outside the gene matches. Germline V lookup: CDR1 DFQATT, CDR2 SNEGSKA (reference sequence). The CDR3 contains 14 residues. DNA of the CDR3: TGCAGTGCTAGAGTTTCGGACAGGGAACATGGCTACACCTTC. Translated, it gives CSARVSDREHGYTF.

The genes are TRBV12-3 or TRBV12-4 and TRBJ1-2; 7 positions match TRBD1. Trimming removed 5 bases from V and 3 bases from J; junction bases left unmatched: 9. The CDR3 consists of 15 residues. The CDR3 region has the DNA TGTGCCAGCAGTACAAAGACAGGGAGCCACTATGGCTACACCTTC. Translated, it gives CASSTKTGSHYGYTF.

This clonotype came up once. This chain joins TRBV3-1 and TRBJ2-5; TRBD2 aligns across 7 bases. The V gene's germline CDR1 is LGHDT and CDR2 YNNKEL (reference sequence). V gave up 2 bases and J gave up 4 bases; unmatched junction bases: 10. The CDR3 totals 16 residues. CDR3 in DNA: TGTGCCAGCAGCCAACCCCTGGCGGGAGCACGAGAGACCCAGTACTTC. This sequence encodes CASSQPLAGARETQYF.

J is TRBJ2-3 and V is TRBV14, with 11 positions matching TRBD2. The CDR3 extends over 18 amino acids. Per germline, CDR1 SGHDN and CDR2 FVKESK. V dropped 1 base and J dropped 2; count of bases not matched to a gene: 8. The CDR3 DNA reads TGTGCCAGCAGCCAAGGAATTACTAGCGGGGGAGCCACAGATACGCAGTATTTT. This encodes CASSQGITSGGATDTQYF. Combining the CDR3 with reference TRBV14 and TRBJ2-3 gives the whole variable domain EAGVTQFPSHSVIEKGQTVTLRCDPISGHDNLYWYRRVMGKEIKFLLHFVKESKQDESGMPNNRFLAERTGGTYSTLKVQPAELEDSGVYFCASSQGITSGGATDTQYFGPGTRLTVL.

DNA for the CDR3: TGTGCCAGCAGCCACGGGATGCAGGGGGAGACCCAGTACTTC. This gives the protein CASSHGMQGETQYF. The rearrangement links TRBV5-6 to TRBJ2-5; tentatively, D is TRBD1 (6 bases). The CDR3 runs to 14 residues. Germline V lookup: CDR1 SGHDT, CDR2 YYEEEE. Trimming left V 4 bases short and J 5 bases short, with 15 bases between. The full variable domain, in which reference TRBV5-6 and TRBJ2-5 provide the parts outside the CDR3, is DAGVTQSPTHLIKTRGQQVTLRCSPKSGHDTVSWYQQALGQGPQFIFQYYEEEERQRGNFPDRFSGHQFPNYSSELNVNALLLGDSALYLCASSHGMQGETQYFGPGTRLLVL.

The rearrangement uses TRBV6-6 and TRBJ2-2; D ambiguous. Trimming cost V 4 bases and J 0 bases, with 9 bases left between them. Germline values: CDR1 MNHNY, CDR2 SVGAGI (reference sequence). This CDR3 spans 15 amino acids. The CDR3 reads CASSSLTANTGELFF. The CDR3 nucleotides read TGTGCCAGCAGTTCCTTAACGGCGAACACCGGGGAGCTGTTTTTT.

This clonotype was seen just once. V gene TRBV12-5 combines with J gene TRBJ2-3; maybe TRBD1 (5 bases). V was trimmed by 5 bases and J by 0 bases, leaving 12 bases between them. The length of the CDR3 is 15 residues. The V gene's germline CDR1 is LGHNT and CDR2 FRNRAP. The CDR3 coding sequence is TGTGCTAGTGGTGGACATGTTTCTAGCACAGATACGCAGTATTTT. Its protein is CASGGHVSSTDTQYF.

J is TRBJ2-1 and V is TRBV20-1, with 9 bases aligning to TRBD2. The CDR3 is made up of 16 amino acids. Germline loops: CDR1 DFQATT, CDR2 SNEGSKA (reference sequence). With 2 bases clipped from V and 3 bases from J, the junction kept 8 bases outside the gene matches. CDR3 sequence: CSARHPSGGHYNEQFF. CDR3 in DNA: TGCAGTGCTAGACATCCCAGCGGGGGGCACTACAATGAGCAGTTCTTC.

This CDR3 reads CASSDPGPTGELFF. The CDR3 DNA sequence: TGTGCCAGCAGTGACCCGGGGCCAACCGGGGAGCTGTTTTTT. The chain joins TRBV25-1 to TRBJ2-2; the D gene could be TRBD1 or TRBD2 (5 bases each). CDR1 and CDR2 (germline): MGHDK, SYGVNS. V lost 3 bases and J 5 bases, leaving 10 bases between the germline ends. The CDR3 extends over 14 amino acids.

The chain has TRBV6-5 and TRBJ2-1, with 9 nucleotides matching TRBD2. The CDR3 covers 17 residues. J gave up 4 bases and V 0 bases, and 7 bases lay outside the gene matches. The germline CDR1 and CDR2 sequences are MNHEY and SVGAGI. In DNA, the CDR3 is TGTGCCAGCAGTTACTCCCCCCCTAGCGGGATTTACAATGAGCAGTTCTTC. As protein: CASSYSPPSGIYNEQFF.

This chain uses TRBV5-1 with TRBJ1-2; no clear D gene. Looked up from germline, CDR1 is SGHRS and CDR2 is YFSETQ. Trimming shortened V by 0 bases and J by 7 bases, and 10 bases separated the two germline ends. This CDR3 is built from 13 residues. The CDR3 coding sequence is TGCGCCAGCAGCTTGGAGACCGTGGGTGGCTACACCTTC. Amino acid sequence: CASSLETVGGYTF.

This rearrangement joins TRBV25-1 to TRBJ2-5, with D maybe TRBD1 (5 bases). Germline values: CDR1 MGHDK, CDR2 SYGVNS. Trimming pared 3 bases from V and 2 bases from J, leaving 13 bases between. CDR3 length: 15 amino acids. The CDR3 nucleotides read TGTGCCAGCAGTGACTCGACAGAATTACAAGAGACCCAGTACTTC. This sequence encodes CASSDSTELQETQYF.